Given below is one TCR beta chain in context. Sequencing used immunoSEQ multiplex PCR; TCRdb keeps in-frame clones, though not all of them. The sample has 21,000 or so clones; roughly 80% are singletons. Sample treatment: randomized to nivolumab then ipilimumab (arm A) or the reverse (arm B). PBMC sorting kept live CD3+CD8+ cells without CD19 or CD56. This CDR3 region has 12 residues. Germline CDR1 and CDR2: SGHDN and FVKESK. V was clipped by 4 bases and J by 7 bases, with 11 bases between them. The data were obtained in a study of sequential checkpoint blockade in melanoma. The receptor comes from a human donor with melanoma. Sample: CD8+ T cells sorted from blood (inferred from file names), taken from a patient given nivolumab and ipilimumab in sequence. J is TRBJ2-7 and V is TRBV14, with D perhaps TRBD2 (5 bases). In DNA, the CDR3 is TGTGCCAGCAGCCTGGGAGCTCTAGAGCAGTACTTC. This gives the protein CASSLGALEQYF.